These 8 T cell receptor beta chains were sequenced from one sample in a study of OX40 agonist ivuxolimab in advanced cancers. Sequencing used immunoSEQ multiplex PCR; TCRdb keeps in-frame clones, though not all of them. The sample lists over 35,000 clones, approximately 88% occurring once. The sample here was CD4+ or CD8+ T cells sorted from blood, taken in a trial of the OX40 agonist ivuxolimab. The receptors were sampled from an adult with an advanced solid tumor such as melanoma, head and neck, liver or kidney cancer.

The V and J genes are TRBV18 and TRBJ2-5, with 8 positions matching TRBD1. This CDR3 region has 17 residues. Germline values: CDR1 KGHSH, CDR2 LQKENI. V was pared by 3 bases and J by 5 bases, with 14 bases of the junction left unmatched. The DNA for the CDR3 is TGTGCCAGCTCACCGCCTACAGGGGGGTCTCGGCGGGAGACCCAGTACTTC. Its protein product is CASSPPTGGSRRETQYF.

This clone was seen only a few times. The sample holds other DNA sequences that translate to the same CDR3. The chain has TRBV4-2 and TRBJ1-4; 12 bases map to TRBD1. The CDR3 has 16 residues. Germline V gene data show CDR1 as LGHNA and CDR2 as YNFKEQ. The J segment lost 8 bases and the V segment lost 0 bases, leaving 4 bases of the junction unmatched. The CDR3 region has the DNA TGTGCCAGCAGCCAAGATGGGGGGACAGGGGGCGAAAAACTGTTTTTT. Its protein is CASSQDGGTGGEKLFF.

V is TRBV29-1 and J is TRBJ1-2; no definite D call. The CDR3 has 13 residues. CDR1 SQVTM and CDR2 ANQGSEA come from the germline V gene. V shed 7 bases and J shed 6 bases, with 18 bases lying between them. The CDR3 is CSGDDGPGDGYTF. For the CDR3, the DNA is TGCAGCGGCGACGATGGGCCCGGGGATGGCTACACCTTC.

The CDR3 nucleotides read TGTGCCAGCAGCGTAGTAGGCTCCTATAATTCACCCCTCCACTTT. Its translation: CASSVVGSYNSPLHF. The chain has TRBV9 and TRBJ1-6; unclear D gene. The germline V gene encodes CDR1 SGDLS and CDR2 YYNGEE. V was trimmed by 0 bases and J by 0 bases, leaving 4 bases between them. The CDR3 runs 15 residues. Combining the CDR3 with reference TRBV9 and TRBJ1-6 gives the whole variable domain DSGVTQTPKHLITATGQRVTLRCSPRSGDLSVYWYQQSLDQGLQFLIQYYNGEERAKGNILERFSAQQFPDLHSELNLSSLELGDSALYFCASSVVGSYNSPLHFGNGTRLTVT.

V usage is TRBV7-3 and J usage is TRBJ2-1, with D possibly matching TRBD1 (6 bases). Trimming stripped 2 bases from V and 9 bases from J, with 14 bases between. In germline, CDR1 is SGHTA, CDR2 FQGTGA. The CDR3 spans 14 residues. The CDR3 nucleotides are TGTGCCAGCAGCTTACGGAATTCAGGGGCTGAGCAGTTCTTC. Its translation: CASSLRNSGAEQFF.

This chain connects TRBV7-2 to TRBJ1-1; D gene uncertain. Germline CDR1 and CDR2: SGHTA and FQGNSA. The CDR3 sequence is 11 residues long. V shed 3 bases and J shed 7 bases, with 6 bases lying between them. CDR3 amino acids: CASSLHNEAFF. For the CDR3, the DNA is TGTGCCAGCAGCTTGCATAATGAAGCTTTCTTT.

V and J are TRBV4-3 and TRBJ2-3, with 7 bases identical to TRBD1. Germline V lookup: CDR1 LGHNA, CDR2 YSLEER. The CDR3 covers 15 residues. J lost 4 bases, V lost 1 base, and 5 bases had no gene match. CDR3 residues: CASSQAWTGPDTQYF. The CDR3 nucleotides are TGCGCCAGCAGCCAAGCATGGACAGGACCAGATACGCAGTATTTT.

CDR3 nucleotides: TGTGCCTGGAGTCTCGGGCTTAGCACAGATACGCAGTATTTT. Its protein is CAWSLGLSTDTQYF. The rearrangement uses TRBV30 and TRBJ2-3; unclear D gene. Germline loops: CDR1 GTSNPN, CDR2 SVGIG (reference sequence). V dropped 2 bases and J dropped 0 bases, with 9 bases sitting between them. The length of the CDR3 is 14 residues.